The 23 T cell receptor beta chains below all came from one sample that was sequenced in a study of blood T cell repertoires in COVID-19 (dated by TCRdb to the early 2020s). The method was the immunoSEQ multiplex PCR assay. The table comes from immuneACCESS by way of TCRdb, which keeps in-frame sequences with V and J called. Part of the clones is missing from these tables; in studies checked, under half for an unresolved V gene and the rest for unknown reasons. In this sample the table shows roughly 290,000 clones, around 85% of which occur a single time. The ten top clones hold about 1% of the sample. Sequencing was performed on peripheral blood. The receptor source for this set is a human donor with COVID-19, enrolled during active disease. The donor label of this sample is uncertain.

The genes are TRBV5-4 and TRBJ2-5; D is perhaps TRBD2 (5 bases). Germline values: CDR1 SGHNT, CDR2 YYREEE (reference sequence). V was clipped by 4 bases and J by 5 bases, with 9 bases between them. The CDR3 consists of 12 residues. The CDR3 bases are TGTGCCAGCAGCCGTTGGAGGGAGACCCAGTACTTC. It is translated as CASSRWRETQYF. The variable domain in full, with the rest retrieved from reference TRBV5-4 and TRBJ2-5, is ETGVTQSPTHLIKTRGQQVTLRCSSQSGHNTVSWYQQALGQGPQFIFQYYREEENGRGNFPPRFSGLQFPNYSSELNVNALELDDSALYLCASSRWRETQYFGPGTRLLVL.

This chain joins TRBV3-1 (or the pseudogene TRBV3-2) and TRBJ2-5; 13 nucleotides agree with TRBD2. Unmatched junction bases numbered 1, after V lost 1 base and J lost 2 bases. Germline V gene sequence: CDR1 LGHDT, CDR2 YNNKEL (reference sequence). This CDR3 has 16 amino acids. CDR3 loop: CASSQVGLAGQETQYF. The CDR3 nucleotides are TGTGCCAGCAGCCAAGTGGGACTAGCGGGGCAAGAGACCCAGTACTTC.

The chain links TRBV7-2 to TRBJ2-3; D is perhaps TRBD2 (5 bases). Germline V gene data show CDR1 as SGHTA and CDR2 as FQGNSA. V gave up 0 bases and J gave up 5 bases, with 12 bases separating them. The CDR3 length is 15 residues. In DNA, the CDR3 is TGTGCCAGCAGCTTAGCCGCCTTGGAGGTAGATACGCAGTATTTT. Translated, it gives CASSLAALEVDTQYF.

The J gene is TRBJ2-3, the V gene TRBV5-1; D perhaps matches TRBD2 (5 bases). V lost 0 bases to trimming and J lost 1 base, with 15 bases between them. CDR1 and CDR2 (germline): SGHRS, YFSETQ. The CDR3 consists of 17 residues. The CDR3 DNA sequence: TGCGCCAGCAGCTTGGTGCTTAGACTATCAGGCACAGATACGCAGTATTTT. This translates into CASSLVLRLSGTDTQYF. The full variable domain, completed using reference TRBV5-1 and TRBJ2-3, is KAGVTQTPRYLIKTRGQQVTLSCSPISGHRSVSWYQQTPGQGLQFLFEYFSETQRNKGNFPGRFSGRQFSNSRSEMNVSTLELGDSALYLCASSLVLRLSGTDTQYFGPGTRLTVL.

This chain joins TRBV27 and TRBJ1-1; D unclear. This CDR3 contains 16 residues. The V end was cut by 5 bases, the J end by 5 bases, with 21 bases between. Germline V gene lookup returns CDR1 MNHEY and CDR2 SMNVEV (reference sequence). The CDR3 protein is CASSTTRAAAGTEAFF. In DNA, the CDR3 is TGTGCCAGCAGTACCACTCGGGCGGCGGCGGGTACTGAAGCTTTCTTT.

The chain joins TRBV5-1 to TRBJ2-3; 9 bases align to TRBD2. With V trimmed by 1 base and J by 4 bases, 7 bases remained unmatched. The CDR3 runs to 16 residues. Germline CDR1 SGHRS, CDR2 YFSETQ. DNA for the CDR3: TGCGCCAGCAGCTTGATAGCGGGAGAGCCATCAGATACGCAGTATTTT. Amino acid sequence: CASSLIAGEPSDTQYF.

V usage is TRBV12-3 or TRBV12-4 and J usage is TRBJ1-6; D is uncertain. The CDR3 length is 13 residues. V was clipped by 7 bases and J by 0 bases, with 4 bases between them. The CDR3 DNA reads TGTGCCAGCACTAACTCCTATAATTCACCCCTCCACTTT. Protein sequence: CASTNSYNSPLHF.

The rearrangement links TRBV11-3 to TRBJ2-1; 11 bases map to TRBD2. Germline V gene data show CDR1 as SGHNT and CDR2 as YENEEA. The CDR3 spans 15 residues. J gave up 6 bases and V 5 bases, and 6 bases lay outside the gene matches. This CDR3 reads CASSLTSGSFNEQFF. CDR3 sequence (DNA): TGTGCCAGCAGCCTTACTAGCGGGAGCTTCAATGAGCAGTTCTTC.

The chain uses TRBV30 and TRBJ2-1; 7 positions match TRBD2. The germline V gene has CDR1 GTSNPN and CDR2 SVGIG (reference sequence). The CDR3 consists of 16 residues. J lost 6 bases, V lost 3 bases, and 14 bases had no gene match. The CDR3 DNA follows: TGTGCCTGGAGGCCGACCGGGAGGCGGGAGACCAATGAGCAGTTCTTC. It codes for CAWRPTGRRETNEQFF.

V is TRBV7-6 and J is TRBJ2-3; 13 bases line up with TRBD2. This CDR3 spans 17 amino acids. Germline V gene lookup returns CDR1 SGHVS and CDR2 FNYEAQ. J was trimmed by 2 bases and V by 5 bases; bases with no gene match: 7. CDR3 sequence (DNA): TGTGCCAGCAGCCCGGGGACTAGCGGGACTTACACAGATACGCAGTATTTT. It is translated as CASSPGTSGTYTDTQYF.

This chain joins TRBV11-2 and TRBJ1-2, with D possibly TRBD1 on 6 matching bases. The CDR3 covers 16 residues. Germline values: CDR1 SGHAT, CDR2 FQNNGV. V was shortened by 2 bases and J by 0 bases, with 13 bases between the two germline ends. CDR3 residues: CASSLQGLSSNYGYTF. The CDR3 bases are TGTGCCAGCAGCTTACAGGGGTTGTCATCTAACTATGGCTACACCTTC.

V and J are TRBV5-1 and TRBJ2-1; 7 bases are a match to TRBD1. Trimming at V came to 0 bases and at J to 6 bases, leaving 12 bases not matched to a gene. This CDR3 spans 17 amino acids. Germline loops: CDR1 SGHRS, CDR2 YFSETQ. CDR3 residues: CASSLGVATGFRNEQFF. CDR3 sequence (DNA): TGCGCCAGCAGCTTGGGTGTTGCGACAGGGTTCCGCAATGAGCAGTTCTTC.

With regard to this clone: This sequence may be a read error, since a much larger clone differs from it by one base. This chain links TRBV12-3 or TRBV12-4 with TRBJ2-4, with TRBD2 matching over 10 bases. V gave up 4 bases and J gave up 6 bases; unmatched junction bases: 0. The CDR3 spans 13 residues. In DNA form, the CDR3 reads TGTGCCAGCAGTTGGACTAGCGGAAACATTCAGTACTTC. Amino acids: CASSWTSGNIQYF.

This sequence joins TRBV10-3 and TRBJ2-1; D remains ambiguous. CDR1 is ENHRY and CDR2 is SYGVKD in the germline V gene. The CDR3 has 12 residues. Trimming removed 4 bases from V and 3 bases from J, with 4 bases in between. The CDR3 loop is CAISGGYNEQFF. CDR3 coding DNA: TGTGCCATCAGTGGAGGCTACAATGAGCAGTTCTTC.

V is TRBV3-1 (or the pseudogene TRBV3-2) and J is TRBJ2-1; TRBD2 matches 9 bases. CDR1 and CDR2 from the germline V gene are LGHDT and YNNKEL (reference sequence). With 4 bases clipped from V and 5 bases from J, the junction kept 6 bases outside the gene matches. The CDR3 spans 15 residues. CDR3 nucleotide sequence: TGTGCCAGCAGCCGCGCGGGAGGGCCACACAATGAGCAGTTCTTC. It encodes CASSRAGGPHNEQFF.

The chain uses TRBV5-6 and TRBJ1-1, with D maybe TRBD1 (6 bases). CDR1 SGHDT and CDR2 YYEEEE come from the germline V gene. Trimming removed 1 base from V and 1 base from J, with 17 bases in between. CDR3 length equals 17 residues. The CDR3 coding sequence is TGTGCCAGCAGCTTGTCGGGCAGGGGTTGGGAGAACACTGAAGCTTTCTTT. Translation: CASSLSGRGWENTEAFF.

The chain links TRBV29-1 to TRBJ2-1; 8 nucleotides align to TRBD2. The V gene end was trimmed by 6 bases and the J gene end by 8 bases; junction bases not matched to a gene: 9. The germline gives CDR1 SQVTM, CDR2 ANQGSEA. CDR3 length: 13 amino acids. This CDR3 reads CSVGRASRYEQFF. In DNA, the CDR3 is TGCAGCGTCGGGAGGGCTAGCCGCTATGAGCAGTTCTTC.

V and J are TRBV2 and TRBJ2-7; a possible D gene is TRBD1 (5 bases). Germline V gives CDR1 SNHLY, CDR2 FYNNEI. Trimming took 7 bases from V and 6 from J, leaving 22 bases between them. The CDR3 covers 15 residues. CDR3 DNA sequence: TGTGCCAGCATTTTTTTAACCCAGGGTCGGGCCGAGCAGTACTTC. Its protein is CASIFLTQGRAEQYF.

This clone appeared a single time. V and J are TRBV5-4 and TRBJ2-2, with D perhaps TRBD2 (7 bases). CDR1 and CDR2 (germline): SGHNT, YYREEE (reference sequence). This CDR3 has 17 amino acids. V shed 7 bases and J shed 0 bases, with 19 bases lying between them. The CDR3 reads CASGSPRGGSNTGELFF. CDR3 DNA sequence: TGTGCCAGCGGAAGCCCTAGGGGGGGCTCGAACACCGGGGAGCTGTTTTTT.

This clone was recorded once. The V call is TRBV6-5, the J call TRBJ1-2, with 10 bases lining up with TRBD1. The germline gives CDR1 MNHEY, CDR2 SVGAGI. The V segment lost 6 bases and the J segment 2 bases; nucleotides outside the gene matches: 6. The CDR3 is made up of 15 amino acids. CDR3 sequence reads: CASSIRDRGNYGYTF. CDR3 coding DNA: TGTGCCAGCAGCATCCGGGACAGGGGCAACTATGGCTACACCTTC.

The chain has TRBV6-2 or TRBV6-3 and TRBJ1-1, with 8 bases identical to TRBD1. This CDR3 contains 15 residues. The V gene end was trimmed by 5 bases and the J gene end by 7 bases; junction bases not matched to a gene: 12. Germline V gene data show CDR1 as MNHEY and CDR2 as SVGEGT. CDR3 coding DNA: TGTGCCAGCAGTCTTCAAAGGACAGGGTTCAGTGAAGCTTTCTTT. Translating gives CASSLQRTGFSEAFF.

The V gene is TRBV28, the J gene TRBJ1-3, with D tentatively TRBD1 (6 bases). V was cut by 6 bases and J by 3 bases, with 12 bases left in between. Germline values: CDR1 MDHEN, CDR2 SYDVKM. The CDR3 runs 14 residues. The DNA for the CDR3 is TGTGCCAGCAGCCGCCGGACAGTTGGAAACACCATATATTTT. Protein sequence: CASSRRTVGNTIYF.

The rearrangement joins TRBV6-6 to TRBJ2-1, with D perhaps TRBD2 (6 bases). Trimming removed 5 bases at V and 5 bases at J, with 10 bases between. The germline CDR1 and CDR2 sequences are MNHNY and SVGAGI (reference sequence). The CDR3 is 13 residues long. CDR3 sequence: CASSRDSNNEQFF. The CDR3, as DNA: TGTGCCAGCAGTCGGGACTCGAACAATGAGCAGTTCTTC.